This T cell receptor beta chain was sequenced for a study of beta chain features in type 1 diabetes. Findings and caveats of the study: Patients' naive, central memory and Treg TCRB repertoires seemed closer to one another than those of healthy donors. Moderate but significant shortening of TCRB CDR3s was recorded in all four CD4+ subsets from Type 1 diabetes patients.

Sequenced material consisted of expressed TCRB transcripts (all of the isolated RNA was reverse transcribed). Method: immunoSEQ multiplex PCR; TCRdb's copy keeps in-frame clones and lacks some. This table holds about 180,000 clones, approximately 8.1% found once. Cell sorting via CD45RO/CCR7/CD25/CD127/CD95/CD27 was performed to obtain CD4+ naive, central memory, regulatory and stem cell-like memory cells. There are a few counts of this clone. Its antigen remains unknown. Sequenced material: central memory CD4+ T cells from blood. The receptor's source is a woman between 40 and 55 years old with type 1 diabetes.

The CDR3 loop is CASRGGDLTYEQYF. For the CDR3, the DNA is TGCGCCAGCCGAGGGGGGGACTTAACCTACGAGCAGTACTTC. The chain is built from TRBV5-1 and TRBJ2-7; perhaps TRBD2 as D (7 bases). Germline V gene sequence: CDR1 SGHRS, CDR2 YFSETQ. This CDR3 comprises 14 residues. Trimming removed 7 bases from V and 2 bases from J, with 16 bases in between.